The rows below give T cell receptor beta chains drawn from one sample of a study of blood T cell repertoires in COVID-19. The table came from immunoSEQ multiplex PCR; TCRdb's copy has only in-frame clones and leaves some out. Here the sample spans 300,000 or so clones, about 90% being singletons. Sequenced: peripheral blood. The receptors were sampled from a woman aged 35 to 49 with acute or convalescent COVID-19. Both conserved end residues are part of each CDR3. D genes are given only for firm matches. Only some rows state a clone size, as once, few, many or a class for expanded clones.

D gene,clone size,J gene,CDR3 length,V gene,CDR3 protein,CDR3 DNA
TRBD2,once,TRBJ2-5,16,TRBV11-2,CASSFRRGETQETQYF,TGTGCCAGCAGCTTCCGGCGGGGGGAAACTCAAGAGACCCAGTACTTC
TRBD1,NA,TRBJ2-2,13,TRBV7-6,CASSSTGSGELFF,TGTGCCAGCAGCTCGACAGGGTCCGGGGAGCTGTTTTTT
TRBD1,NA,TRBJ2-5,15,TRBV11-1,CASTNYRGQGETQYF,TGTGCCAGCACCAATTACAGGGGGCAAGGGGAGACCCAGTACTTC
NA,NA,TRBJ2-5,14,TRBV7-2,CASSFGGGRETQYF,TGTGCCAGCAGCTTTGGGGGAGGCCGGGAGACCCAGTACTTC
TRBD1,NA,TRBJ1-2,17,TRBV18,CASSPGRDGTGGGGYTF,TGTGCCAGCTCACCCGGACGCGACGGGACAGGGGGCGGTGGCTACACCTTC
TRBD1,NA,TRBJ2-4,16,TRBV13,CASSQLTGGTKNIQYF,TGTGCCAGCAGCCAACTAACAGGGGGCACCAAAAACATTCAGTACTTC
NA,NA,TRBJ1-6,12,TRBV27,CASSFRGSPLHF,TGTGCCAGCAGTTTTAGAGGTTCACCCCTCCACTTT
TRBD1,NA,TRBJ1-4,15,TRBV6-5,CASREGQATNEKLFF,TGTGCCAGCAGAGAGGGACAGGCAACTAATGAAAAACTGTTTTTT
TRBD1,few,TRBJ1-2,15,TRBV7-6,CASSLGQGSNYGYTF,TGTGCCAGCAGCTTAGGACAGGGATCGAACTATGGCTACACCTTC
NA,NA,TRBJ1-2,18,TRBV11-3,CASSLVDRVPSANYGYTF,TGTGCCAGCAGCTTAGTTGACAGAGTGCCTTCAGCTAACTATGGCTACACCTTC
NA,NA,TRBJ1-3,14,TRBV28,CASRFSGSGNTIYF,TGTGCCAGCAGATTCTCGGGGTCTGGAAACACCATATATTTT
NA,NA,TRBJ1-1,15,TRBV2,CASSPRQVDGAEAFF,TGTGCCAGCAGTCCCCGACAGGTGGACGGGGCTGAAGCTTTCTTT
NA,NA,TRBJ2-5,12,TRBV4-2,CASSSRGETQYF,TGTGCCAGCTCAAGCCGTGGAGAGACCCAGTACTTC
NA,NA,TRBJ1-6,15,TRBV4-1,CASSQVGRRNSPLHF,TGCGCCAGCAGCCAAGTGGGGAGGCGGAATTCACCCCTCCACTTT
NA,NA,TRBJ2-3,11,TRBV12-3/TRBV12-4,CASSLTDTQYF,TGTGCCAGCAGCCTCACAGATACGCAGTATTTT
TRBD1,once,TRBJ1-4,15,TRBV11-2,CASSLAEGAGEKLFF,TGTGCCAGCAGCTTAGCGGAGGGGGCGGGGGAAAAACTGTTTTTT
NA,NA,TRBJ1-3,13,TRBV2,CASRNRAGNTIYF,TGTGCCAGCAGGAACAGGGCTGGAAACACCATATATTTT
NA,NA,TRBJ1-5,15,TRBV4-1,CASSQEDSNNQPQHF,TGCGCCAGCAGCCAGGAGGACAGCAACAATCAGCCCCAGCATTTT
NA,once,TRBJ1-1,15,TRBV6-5,CASSYSGSTNTEAFF,TGTGCCAGCAGTTACTCGGGCAGTACGAACACTGAAGCTTTCTTT
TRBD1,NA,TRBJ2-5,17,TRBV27,CASSSGQGTLYQETQYF,TGTGCCAGCAGTTCGGGACAGGGGACCCTGTACCAAGAGACCCAGTACTTC
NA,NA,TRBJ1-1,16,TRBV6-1,CASSELGGVGNTEAFF,TGTGCCAGCAGTGAATTAGGAGGGGTTGGGAACACTGAAGCTTTCTTT
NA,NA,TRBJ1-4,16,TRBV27,CASSRRTASTNEKLFF,TGTGCCAGCAGCCGCCGGACAGCTTCAACTAATGAAAAACTGTTTTTT
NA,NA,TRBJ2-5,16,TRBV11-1,CASSSLRALRRETQYF,TGTGCCAGCAGCTCCCTCCGGGCCCTTCGGAGGGAGACCCAGTACTTC
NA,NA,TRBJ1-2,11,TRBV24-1,CATSFGYGYTF,TGTGCCACCAGTTTCGGCTATGGCTACACCTTC
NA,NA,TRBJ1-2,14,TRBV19,CASSIAAGNYGYTF,TGTGCCAGTAGTATAGCGGCAGGGAACTATGGCTACACCTTC
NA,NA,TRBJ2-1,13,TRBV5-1,CASSPVRGAEQFF,TGCGCCAGCAGCCCCGTCCGGGGGGCAGAGCAGTTCTTC
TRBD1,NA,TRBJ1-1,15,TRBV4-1,CASSQVRTGLRAAFF,TGCGCCAGCAGCCAAGTCAGGACAGGGTTACGGGCAGCTTTCTTT
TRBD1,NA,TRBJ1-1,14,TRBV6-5,CASRDRNLNTEAFF,TGTGCCAGCAGGGACAGGAACCTGAACACTGAAGCTTTCTTT
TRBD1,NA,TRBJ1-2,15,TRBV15,CATSSAGTGISGYTF,TGTGCCACCAGCTCCGCCGGGACAGGGATCTCTGGCTACACCTTC
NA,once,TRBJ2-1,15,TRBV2,CASSERISGGDEQFF,TGTGCCAGCAGTGAAAGAATTAGCGGAGGGGATGAGCAGTTCTTC
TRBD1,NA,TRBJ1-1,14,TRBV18,CASSPDRVHTEAFF,TGTGCCAGCTCACCGGACAGGGTACACACTGAAGCTTTCTTT
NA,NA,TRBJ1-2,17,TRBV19,CASSIEGAYGTSYGYTF,TGTGCCAGTAGTATAGAGGGGGCATATGGGACAAGCTATGGCTACACCTTC
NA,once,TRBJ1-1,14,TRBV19,CASSREGGGTEAFF,TGTGCCAGTTCCCGGGAGGGGGGGGGAACTGAAGCTTTCTTT
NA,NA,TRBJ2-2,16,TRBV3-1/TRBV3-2,CASSQGGKGASGELFF,TGTGCCAGCAGCCAAGGAGGAAAAGGGGCCTCCGGGGAGCTGTTTTTT
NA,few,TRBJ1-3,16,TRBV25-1,CASSDQTRGSGNTIYF,TGTGCCAGCAGTGACCAGACTCGCGGCTCTGGAAACACCATATATTTT
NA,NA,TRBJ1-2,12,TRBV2,CASRAGYSGYTF,TGTGCCAGCAGGGCAGGGTATTCTGGCTACACCTTC
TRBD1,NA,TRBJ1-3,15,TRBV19,CASSTGTDSGNTIYF,TGTGCCAGTAGTACCGGGACAGACTCTGGAAACACCATATATTTT
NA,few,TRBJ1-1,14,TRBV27,CASSVDRLNTEAFF,TGTGCCAGCAGTGTCGACAGGCTGAACACTGAAGCTTTCTTT
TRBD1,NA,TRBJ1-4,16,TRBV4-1,CASSQTTGEYGEKLFF,TGCGCCAGCAGCCAGACTACAGGGGAGTACGGTGAAAAACTGTTTTTT
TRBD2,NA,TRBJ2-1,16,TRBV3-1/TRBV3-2,CASSQESLAGGNEQFF,TGTGCCAGCAGCCAAGAATCCCTAGCGGGGGGAAATGAGCAGTTCTTC
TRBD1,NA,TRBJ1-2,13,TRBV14,CASSPQGAFGYTF,TGTGCCAGCAGCCCCCAGGGGGCTTTTGGCTACACCTTC
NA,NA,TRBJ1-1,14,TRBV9,CASSVRTEPTEAFF,TGTGCCAGCAGCGTAAGGACAGAACCCACTGAAGCTTTCTTT